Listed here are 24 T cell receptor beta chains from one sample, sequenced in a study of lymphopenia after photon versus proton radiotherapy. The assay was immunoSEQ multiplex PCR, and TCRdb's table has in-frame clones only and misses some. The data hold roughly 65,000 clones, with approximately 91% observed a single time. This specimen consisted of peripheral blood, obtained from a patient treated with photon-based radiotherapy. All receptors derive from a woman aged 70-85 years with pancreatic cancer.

The CDR3 DNA reads as TGTGCCAGTAGCTCGACAGGGTGGGTGGAGACCCAGTACTTC. This encodes CASSSTGWVETQYF. The genes are TRBV19 and TRBJ2-5; 7 nucleotides align to TRBD1. CDR3 size: 14 residues. V dropped 6 bases and J dropped 5; count of bases not matched to a gene: 9. Germline CDR1 and CDR2: LNHDA and SQIVND (reference sequence).

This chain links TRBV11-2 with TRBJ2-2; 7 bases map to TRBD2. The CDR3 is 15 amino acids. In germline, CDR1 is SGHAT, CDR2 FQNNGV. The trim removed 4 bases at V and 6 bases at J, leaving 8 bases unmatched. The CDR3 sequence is CASSSNGRRAGELFF. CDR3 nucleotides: TGTGCCAGCAGCTCTAACGGGAGGAGAGCCGGGGAGCTGTTTTTT.

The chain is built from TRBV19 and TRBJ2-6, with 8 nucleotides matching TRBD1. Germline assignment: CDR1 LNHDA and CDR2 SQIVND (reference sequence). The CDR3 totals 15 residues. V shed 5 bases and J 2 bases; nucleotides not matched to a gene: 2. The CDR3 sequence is CASSPDRAGANVLTF. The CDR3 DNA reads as TGTGCCAGTAGTCCGGACAGGGCTGGGGCCAACGTCCTGACTTTC. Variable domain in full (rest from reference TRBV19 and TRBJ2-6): DGGITQSPKYLFRKEGQNVTLSCEQNLNHDAMYWYRQDPGQGLRLIYYSQIVNDFQKGDIAEGYSVSREKKESFPLTVTSAQKNPTAFYLCASSPDRAGANVLTFGAGSRLTVL.

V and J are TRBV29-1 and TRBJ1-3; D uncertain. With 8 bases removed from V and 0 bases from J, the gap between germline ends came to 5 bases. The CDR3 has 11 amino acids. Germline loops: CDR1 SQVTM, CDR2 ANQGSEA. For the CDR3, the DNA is TGCAGCTCTCACTCTGGAAACACCATATATTTT. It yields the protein CSSHSGNTIYF. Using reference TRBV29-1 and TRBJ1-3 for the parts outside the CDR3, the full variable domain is SAVISQKPSRDICQRGTSLTIQCQVDSQVTMMFWYRQQPGQSLTLIATANQGSEATYESGFVIDKFPISRPNLTFSTLTVSNMSPEDSSIYLCSSHSGNTIYFGEGSWLTVV.

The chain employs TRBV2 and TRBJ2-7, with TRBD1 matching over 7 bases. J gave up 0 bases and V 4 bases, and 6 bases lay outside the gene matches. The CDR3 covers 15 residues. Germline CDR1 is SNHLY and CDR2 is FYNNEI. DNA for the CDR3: TGTGCCAGCAGTGTACCGGGACAGAGCTCCTACGAGCAGTACTTC. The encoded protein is CASSVPGQSSYEQYF.

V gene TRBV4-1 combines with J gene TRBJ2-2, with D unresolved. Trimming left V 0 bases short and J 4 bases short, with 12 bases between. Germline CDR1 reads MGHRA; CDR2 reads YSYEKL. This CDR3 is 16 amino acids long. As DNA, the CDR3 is TGCGCCAGCAGCCAAGATCCAGCCCTCCCCACCGGGGAGCTGTTTTTT. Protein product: CASSQDPALPTGELFF.

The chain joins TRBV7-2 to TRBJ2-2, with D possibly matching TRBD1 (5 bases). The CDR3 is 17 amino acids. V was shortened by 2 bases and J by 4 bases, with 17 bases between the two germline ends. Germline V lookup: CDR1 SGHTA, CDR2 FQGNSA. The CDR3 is CASSLYAGPSGTGELFF. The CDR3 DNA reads TGTGCCAGCAGCTTATATGCAGGGCCATCGGGCACCGGGGAGCTGTTTTTT.

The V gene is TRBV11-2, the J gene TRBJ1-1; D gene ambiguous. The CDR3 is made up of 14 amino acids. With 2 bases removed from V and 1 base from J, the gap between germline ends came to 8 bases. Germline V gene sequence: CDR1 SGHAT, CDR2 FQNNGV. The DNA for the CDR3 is TGTGCCAGCAGCTTAATGGCTGGGAACACTGAAGCTTTCTTT. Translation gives CASSLMAGNTEAFF.

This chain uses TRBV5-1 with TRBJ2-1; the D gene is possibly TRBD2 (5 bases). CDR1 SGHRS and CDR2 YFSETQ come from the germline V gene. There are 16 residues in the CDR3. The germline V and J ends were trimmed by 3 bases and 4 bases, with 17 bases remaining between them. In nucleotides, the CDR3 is TGCGCCAGCAGCTGGAATCCAATAGCGAGGTACAATGAGCAGTTCTTC. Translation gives CASSWNPIARYNEQFF.

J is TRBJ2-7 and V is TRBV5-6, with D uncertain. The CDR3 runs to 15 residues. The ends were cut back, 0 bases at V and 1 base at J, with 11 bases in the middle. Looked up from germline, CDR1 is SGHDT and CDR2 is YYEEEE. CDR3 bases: TGTGCCAGCAGCTTGGGTAGTGTCACGTCCTACGAGCAGTACTTC. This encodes CASSLGSVTSYEQYF.

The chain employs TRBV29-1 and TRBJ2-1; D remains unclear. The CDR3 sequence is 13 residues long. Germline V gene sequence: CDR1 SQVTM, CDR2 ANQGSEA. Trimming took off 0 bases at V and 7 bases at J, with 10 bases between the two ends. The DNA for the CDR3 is TGCAGCGTTGAAGATTGGAGTCGGAATGAGCAGTTCTTC. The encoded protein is CSVEDWSRNEQFF.

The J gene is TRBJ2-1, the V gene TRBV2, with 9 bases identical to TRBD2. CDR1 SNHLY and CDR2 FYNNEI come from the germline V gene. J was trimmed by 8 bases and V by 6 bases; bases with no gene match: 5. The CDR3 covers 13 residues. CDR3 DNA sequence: TGTGCCAGCAGCTCTAGCGGGACGGATGAGCAGTTCTTC. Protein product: CASSSSGTDEQFF. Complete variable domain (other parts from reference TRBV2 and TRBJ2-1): EPEVTQTPSHQVTQMGQEVILRCVPISNHLYFYWYRQILGQKVEFLVSFYNNEISEKSEIFDDQFSVERPDGSNFTLKIRSTKLEDSAMYFCASSSSGTDEQFFGPGTRLTVL.

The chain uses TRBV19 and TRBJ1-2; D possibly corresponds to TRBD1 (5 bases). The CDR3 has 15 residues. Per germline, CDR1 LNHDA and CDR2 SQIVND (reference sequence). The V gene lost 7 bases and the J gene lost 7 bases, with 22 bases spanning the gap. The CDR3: CASTPLGGGGIGYTF. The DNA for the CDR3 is TGTGCCAGTACCCCCCTCGGGGGGGGAGGGATTGGCTACACCTTC. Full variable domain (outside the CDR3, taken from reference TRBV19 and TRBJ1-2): DGGITQSPKYLFRKEGQNVTLSCEQNLNHDAMYWYRQDPGQGLRLIYYSQIVNDFQKGDIAEGYSVSREKKESFPLTVTSAQKNPTAFYLCASTPLGGGGIGYTFGSGTRLTVV.

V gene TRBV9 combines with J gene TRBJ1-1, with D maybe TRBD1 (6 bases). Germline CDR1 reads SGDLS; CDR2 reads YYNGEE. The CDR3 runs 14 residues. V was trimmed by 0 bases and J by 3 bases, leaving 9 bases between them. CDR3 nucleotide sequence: TGTGCCAGCAGCGTAGGGTGGACAGACACTGAAGCTTTCTTT. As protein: CASSVGWTDTEAFF.

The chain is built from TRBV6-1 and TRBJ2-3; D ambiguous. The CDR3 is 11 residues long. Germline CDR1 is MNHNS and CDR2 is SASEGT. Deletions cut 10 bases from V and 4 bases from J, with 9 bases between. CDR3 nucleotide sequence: TGTGCCACCCAGGTGTCAGATACGCAGTATTTT. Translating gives CATQVSDTQYF.

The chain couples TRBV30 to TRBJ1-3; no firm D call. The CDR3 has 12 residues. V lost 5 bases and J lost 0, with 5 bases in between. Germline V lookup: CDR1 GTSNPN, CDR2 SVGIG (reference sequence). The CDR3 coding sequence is TGTGCCTGGCGCGCCTCTGGAAACACCATATATTTT. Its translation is CAWRASGNTIYF.

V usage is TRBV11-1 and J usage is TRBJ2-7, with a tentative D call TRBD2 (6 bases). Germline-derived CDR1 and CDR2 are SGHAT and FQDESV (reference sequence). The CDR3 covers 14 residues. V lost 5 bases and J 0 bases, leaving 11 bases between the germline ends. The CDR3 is CASSRRDSSYEQYF. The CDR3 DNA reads TGTGCCAGCAGCCGCAGGGACTCCTCCTACGAGCAGTACTTC.

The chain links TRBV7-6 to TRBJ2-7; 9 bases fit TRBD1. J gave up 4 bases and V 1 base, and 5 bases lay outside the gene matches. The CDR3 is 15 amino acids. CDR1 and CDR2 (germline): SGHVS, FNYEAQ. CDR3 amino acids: CASSLDTGGPYEQYF. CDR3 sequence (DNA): TGTGCCAGCAGCTTAGACACAGGGGGCCCTTACGAGCAGTACTTC.

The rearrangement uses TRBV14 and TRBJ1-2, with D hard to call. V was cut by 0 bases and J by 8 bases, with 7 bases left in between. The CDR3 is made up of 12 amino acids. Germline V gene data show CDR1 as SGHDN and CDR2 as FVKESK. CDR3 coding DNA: TGTGCCAGCAGCCAAGATAGGTACGGCTACACCTTC. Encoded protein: CASSQDRYGYTF.

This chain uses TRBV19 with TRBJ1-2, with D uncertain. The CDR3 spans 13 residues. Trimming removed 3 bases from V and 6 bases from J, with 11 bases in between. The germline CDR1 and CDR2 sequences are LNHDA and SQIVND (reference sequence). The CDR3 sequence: CASSILSGDGYTF. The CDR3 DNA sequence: TGTGCCAGTAGTATTCTCTCGGGCGATGGCTACACCTTC. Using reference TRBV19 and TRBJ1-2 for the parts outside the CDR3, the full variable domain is DGGITQSPKYLFRKEGQNVTLSCEQNLNHDAMYWYRQDPGQGLRLIYYSQIVNDFQKGDIAEGYSVSREKKESFPLTVTSAQKNPTAFYLCASSILSGDGYTFGSGTRLTVV.

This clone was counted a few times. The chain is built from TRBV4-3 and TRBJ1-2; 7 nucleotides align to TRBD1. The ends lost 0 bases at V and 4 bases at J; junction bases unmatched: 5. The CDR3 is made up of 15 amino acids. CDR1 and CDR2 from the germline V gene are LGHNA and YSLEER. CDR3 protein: CASSQDRGTVYGYTF. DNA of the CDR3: TGCGCCAGCAGCCAAGACCGAGGGACAGTCTATGGCTACACCTTC.

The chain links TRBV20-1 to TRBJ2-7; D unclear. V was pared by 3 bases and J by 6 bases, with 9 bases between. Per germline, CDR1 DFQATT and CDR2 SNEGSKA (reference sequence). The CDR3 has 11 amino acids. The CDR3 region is CSASVLSEQYF. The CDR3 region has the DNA TGCAGTGCTAGCGTCCTGAGCGAGCAGTACTTC.

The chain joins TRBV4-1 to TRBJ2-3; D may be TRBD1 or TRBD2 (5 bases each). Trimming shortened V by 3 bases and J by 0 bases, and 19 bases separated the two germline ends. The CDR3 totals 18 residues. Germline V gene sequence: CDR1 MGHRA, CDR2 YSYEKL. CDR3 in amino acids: CASSQGPSGATSTDTQYF. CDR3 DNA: TGCGCCAGCAGCCAGGGACCGAGTGGGGCCACTAGCACAGATACGCAGTATTTT.

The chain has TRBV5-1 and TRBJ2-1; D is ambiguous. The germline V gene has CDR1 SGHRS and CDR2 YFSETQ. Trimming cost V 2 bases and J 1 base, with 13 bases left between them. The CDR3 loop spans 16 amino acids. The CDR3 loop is CASSFSGPDSYNEQFF. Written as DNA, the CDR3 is TGCGCCAGCAGCTTCTCCGGCCCAGATTCCTACAATGAGCAGTTCTTC.